This record covers a single T cell receptor (beta chain). Its antigen is unknown. PCR was performed a second time for about 7 to 12 cycles using a sample-barcoded 5' primer and a J-beta primer mix. Each of the samples gave a minimum of 2.5 million paired-end reads that contained CDR3. TCRdb independently ran MiXCR on the 5' RACE reads; one entry per CDR3 protein. The sample yields over a million distinct CDR3 sequences, less than 45% seen once. This sample was included in a study of blood T cells in healthy people across ages. General study points: Older age went with lower TCR beta diversity per million T cells, in a roughly linear way.

The ends were cut back, 0 bases at V and 5 bases at J, with 10 bases in the middle. CDR3 length: 14 residues. The germline V gene encodes CDR1 SNHLY and CDR2 FYNNEI. Each donor gave roughly 9.1 milliliters of peripheral blood. Each sample used at least 7 million PBMCs. The sequence was obtained from a woman between 18 and 30 years old in good health. The sequenced material came from blood. The chain couples TRBV2 to TRBJ2-5; D is perhaps TRBD1 (5 bases). DNA for the CDR3: TGTGCCAGCAGTGAAGCCTCCAGGGTTGAGACCCAGTACTTC. It is translated as CASSEASRVETQYF.